Sequencing of this TCR beta chain was carried out in a study of blood T cell repertoires in COVID-19. Overall study context: Sites across the United States, Italy and Spain contributed samples from acute and convalescent COVID-19.

After removal of 5 bases from V and 4 bases from J, the junction contained 9 bases not matched to a gene. The V gene's germline CDR1 is SGHTA and CDR2 FQGTGA. This CDR3 has 15 residues. Assay used: immunoSEQ multiplex PCR; TCRdb lists only in-frame clones, some missing. The table includes 25,000 to 30,000 clones, approximately 85% detected once. The receptor was isolated from a woman over 75 with COVID-19, enrolled during active disease. The chain joins TRBV7-3 to TRBJ1-2; 8 bases line up with TRBD1. Material: peripheral blood. CDR3 protein: CASSQRTGPAYGYTF. The CDR3 DNA reads as TGTGCCAGCAGCCAAAGGACAGGGCCGGCCTATGGCTACACCTTC.